This T cell receptor beta chain was documented in a study of T-cell reconstitution after alpha-beta-depleted transplantation in children. Study-level points and caveats: Two months or so post-transplant, alpha-beta T cells reportedly derived from several hundred expanded graft clones. Surviving thymic progenitors and recipient T cells were the source of high TCRbeta diversity at day 60 in some patients. One year post-transplant, T-cell counts and diversity were largely derived from T cells produced anew.

There are 14 residues in the CDR3. Trimming cost V 5 bases and J 7 bases; bases outside gene matches: 8. The TCRbeta library incorporated unique molecular identifiers. One entry per CDR3 protein results from TCRdb running MiXCR on the PCR reads. The sample contains fewer than 750,000 distinct CDR3 sequences, roughly 30% of which appear only once. This clonotype showed up just a few times. Its antigen is not identified. This receptor was identified in a boy in the first two years of life with Wiskott-Aldrich syndrome, due to receive a stem cell transplant. The specimen was PBMCs, collected before TCRalphabeta/CD19-depleted stem cell transplant. The rearrangement joins TRBV12-3 or TRBV12-4 to TRBJ1-5, with 7 bases lining up with TRBD1. CDR3 in amino acids: CASSTRGVGQPQHF. In DNA form, the CDR3 reads TGTGCCAGCAGTACCAGGGGGGTGGGGCAGCCCCAGCATTTT.